The entry below gives a single T cell receptor beta chain sequence along with its context. The entry originates in a study of blood T cells in healthy people across ages. Germline assignment: CDR1 MRHNA and CDR2 SNTAGT. Trimming took off 6 bases at V and 1 base at J, with 12 bases between the two ends. This CDR3 has 14 residues. The authors ran a second PCR of about 7 to 11 cycles using a sample-barcoded 5' primer and a J-beta primer mix. From each sample, at least 2.5 million paired-end reads containing CDR3 were obtained. TCRdb reprocessed the 5' RACE reads via MiXCR and lists one record per CDR3 protein. The profile shows about 1,000,000 distinct CDR3 sequences, 35% to 50% of them singletons. Donor samples were obtained from healthy Caucasian individuals from Russia, aged about 6 to 90.

Source material: blood. The source of this sequence is a woman aged 55-69 years in good health. The chain carries TRBV6-4 and TRBJ1-1; D remains ambiguous. The chain's CDR3 is CASSPDGENTEAFF. CDR3 DNA sequence: TGTGCCAGCAGCCCCGATGGAGAGAACACTGAAGCTTTCTTT.